These 29 T cell receptor beta chains originate from one sample sequenced in a study of cytomegalovirus exposure and HLA in healthy donors. The PCR was carried out with 60 Vbeta primers and 13 Jbeta primers. The data were produced by immunoSEQ multiplex PCR, yet TCRdb's version contains in-frame clones alone and is incomplete. The sample consists of some 160,000 clones, 84% of them appearing once. The specimen was PBMCs. The receptor source for this set is a man in his fifties or sixties in good health and CMV-seropositive.

Only one count was recorded for this clone. The rearrangement links TRBV19 to TRBJ2-1; 14 bases are shared with TRBD2. The CDR3 is made up of 14 amino acids. V trimming: 6 bases; J trimming: 9 bases; junction bases outside the gene matches: 4. From germline, CDR1 is LNHDA and CDR2 SQIVND (reference sequence). The CDR3 region is CASRTSGRASEQFF. The CDR3 DNA reads as TGTGCCAGTAGGACTAGCGGGAGGGCTAGTGAGCAGTTCTTC.

This chain connects TRBV5-1 to TRBJ2-2; perhaps TRBD1 as D (5 bases). The germline gives CDR1 SGHRS, CDR2 YFSETQ. V was cut by 2 bases and J by 4 bases, with 15 bases left in between. The CDR3 consists of 16 residues. The CDR3 region is CASSFFAAGPTGELFF. CDR3 sequence (DNA): TGCGCCAGCAGCTTTTTCGCGGCAGGGCCCACCGGGGAGCTGTTTTTT.

This clone was picked up a small number of times. The V gene is TRBV5-1, the J gene TRBJ2-7; 7 bases fit TRBD1. CDR1 is SGHRS, CDR2 YFSETQ, per germline. V was pared by 4 bases and J by 4 bases, with 8 bases of the junction left unmatched. This CDR3 is 14 amino acids long. The CDR3 region has the DNA TGCGCCAGCAGCCTACCCGGGACAGAGTACGAGCAGTACTTC. Translation: CASSLPGTEYEQYF.

The rearrangement links TRBV19 to TRBJ2-7; D unresolved. The ends were cut back, 4 bases at V and 7 bases at J, with 8 bases in the middle. The CDR3 loop spans 11 amino acids. The germline V gene has CDR1 LNHDA and CDR2 SQIVND (reference sequence). The CDR3 loop is CASSKDLEQYF. The DNA of the CDR3 is TGTGCCAGTAGTAAAGACCTGGAGCAGTACTTC. Together with reference TRBV19 and TRBJ2-7, the CDR3 gives the full variable domain: DGGITQSPKYLFRKEGQNVTLSCEQNLNHDAMYWYRQDPGQGLRLIYYSQIVNDFQKGDIAEGYSVSREKKESFPLTVTSAQKNPTAFYLCASSKDLEQYFGPGTRLTVT.

This chain joins TRBV5-3 and TRBJ2-7, with a weak D call TRBD2 (5 bases). TRBV5-3 is marked as an open reading frame, function uncertain. Trimming shortened V by 4 bases and J by 0 bases, and 14 bases separated the two germline ends. CDR3 length: 15 amino acids. The CDR3 sequence is CARSHPQGGSYEQYV. The CDR3 nucleotides are TGTGCCAGAAGCCACCCCCAAGGAGGCTCCTACGAGCAGTACGTC.

The chain employs TRBV5-1 and TRBJ2-5; no firm D call. Germline-derived CDR1 and CDR2 are SGHRS and YFSETQ. The V end was cut by 0 bases, the J end by 2 bases, with 14 bases between. CDR3 length: 16 residues. The CDR3 DNA is TGCGCCAGCAGCTTGGGTCGGCTAGGTGCACAAGAGACCCAGTACTTC. This encodes CASSLGRLGAQETQYF.

The CDR3 reads CATGTNEKLFF. The CDR3 DNA sequence: TGTGCCACCGGGACTAATGAAAAACTGTTTTTT. The gene calls are TRBV27 and TRBJ1-4; no clear D. Trimming removed 10 bases at V and 2 bases at J, with 5 bases between. The length of the CDR3 is 11 residues. Germline-derived CDR1 and CDR2 are MNHEY and SMNVEV (reference sequence).

This chain connects TRBV4-2 to TRBJ1-2; 10 bases match TRBD1. V lost 0 bases, J lost 4 bases, and 2 bases stayed unmatched. CDR1 LGHNA and CDR2 YNFKEQ come from the germline V gene. This CDR3 contains 15 residues. In DNA form, the CDR3 reads TGTGCCAGCAGCCAAGACGGACAGGGGGGCTATGGCTACACCTTC. Its protein is CASSQDGQGGYGYTF.

This chain connects TRBV30 to TRBJ2-5; 7 nucleotides agree with TRBD2. The CDR3 has 14 amino acids. V lost 5 bases, J lost 5 bases, and 11 bases stayed unmatched. Germline-derived CDR1 and CDR2 are GTSNPN and SVGIG (reference sequence). The CDR3 sequence: CAWGGSGMGETQYF. DNA for the CDR3: TGTGCCTGGGGGGGGAGCGGGATGGGTGAGACCCAGTACTTC.

V gene TRBV5-3 combines with J gene TRBJ1-1, with 9 bases that match TRBD1. TRBV5-3 is an ORF for which the function is uncertain. This CDR3 contains 14 residues. The junction had 3 bases not matched to a gene; V was cut back by 5 bases and J by 1 base. CDR3 bases: TGTGCCAGAAGATCGGACAGGGGGAACACTGAAGCTTTCTTT. Protein sequence: CARRSDRGNTEAFF.

The CDR3 loop is CASSEYKTGAVFQETQYF. The CDR3 nucleotides are TGTGCCAGCAGTGAATATAAAACCGGAGCGGTGTTCCAAGAGACCCAGTACTTC. The chain uses TRBV25-1 and TRBJ2-5; D is possibly TRBD2 (5 bases). V was cut by 0 bases and J by 1 base, with 18 bases left in between. The length of the CDR3 is 18 residues. The germline V gene has CDR1 MGHDK and CDR2 SYGVNS.

This clone came up once. The chain joins TRBV9 to TRBJ2-1, with 9 bases matching TRBD2. Trimming at V came to 3 bases and at J to 7 bases, leaving 8 bases not matched to a gene. The CDR3 contains 15 residues. CDR1 is SGDLS and CDR2 is YYNGEE in the germline V gene. The CDR3 sequence: CASSGWTSAENEQFF. For the CDR3, the DNA is TGTGCCAGCAGCGGTTGGACTAGCGCTGAAAATGAGCAGTTCTTC.

The V and J genes are TRBV2 and TRBJ2-7, with D unclear. Germline assignment: CDR1 SNHLY and CDR2 FYNNEI. Trimming shortened V by 5 bases and J by 12 bases, and 20 bases separated the two germline ends. The CDR3 covers 13 residues. The CDR3 loop is CASSLRRGLMTYV. CDR3 sequence (DNA): TGTGCCAGCAGTCTGAGGAGAGGCCTTATGACGTACGTC.

The DNA for the CDR3 is TGTGCCAGCTCACCTTTAACAGGGGGCTACCGCACAGATACGCAGTATTTT. Translation gives CASSPLTGGYRTDTQYF. The V call is TRBV18, the J call TRBJ2-3, with 9 bases fitting TRBD1. Trimming took 3 bases from V and 1 from J; bases not matched to a gene: 8. Germline V gene lookup returns CDR1 KGHSH and CDR2 LQKENI. This CDR3 comprises 17 residues.

This chain joins TRBV11-2 and TRBJ1-1; 9 bases line up with TRBD1. The V gene end was trimmed by 5 bases and the J gene end by 10 bases; junction bases not matched to a gene: 5. The CDR3 is 12 amino acids. Germline loops: CDR1 SGHAT, CDR2 FQNNGV. CDR3: CASSKGQGRAFF. DNA for the CDR3: TGTGCCAGCAGCAAAGGACAGGGGAGAGCTTTCTTT.

The chain recombines TRBV7-6 with TRBJ1-4; TRBD1 agrees at 9 bases. The CDR3 sequence is 16 residues long. The germline V gene encodes CDR1 SGHVS and CDR2 FNYEAQ. Trimming took 4 bases from V and 5 from J; bases not matched to a gene: 8. The CDR3 DNA follows: TGTGCCAGCAGCTCGGCCCCGGGACAGGGAAATGAAAAACTGTTTTTT. It translates to CASSSAPGQGNEKLFF.

In this sample, this clone turned up a few times. V gene TRBV7-8 combines with J gene TRBJ1-1; TRBD1 aligns across 8 bases. V was pared by 5 bases and J by 1 base, with 6 bases of the junction left unmatched. This CDR3 region has 15 residues. Germline V gene lookup returns CDR1 SGHVS and CDR2 FQNEAQ. CDR3 loop: CASSARQGRNTEAFF. The DNA for the CDR3 is TGTGCCAGCAGCGCCCGACAGGGGAGGAACACTGAAGCTTTCTTT.

The CDR3 region is CASSLVFGTGEKLFF. In DNA, the CDR3 is TGCGCCAGCAGCTTGGTATTTGGTACAGGGGAAAAACTGTTTTTT. This chain links TRBV5-1 with TRBJ1-4, with D tentatively TRBD1 (6 bases). The CDR3 runs 15 residues. Germline V lookup: CDR1 SGHRS, CDR2 YFSETQ. V was trimmed by 0 bases and J by 8 bases, leaving 14 bases between them. The variable domain in full, completed from reference TRBV5-1 and TRBJ1-4, reads KAGVTQTPRYLIKTRGQQVTLSCSPISGHRSVSWYQQTPGQGLQFLFEYFSETQRNKGNFPGRFSGRQFSNSRSEMNVSTLELGDSALYLCASSLVFGTGEKLFFGSGTQLSVL.

This chain connects TRBV29-1 to TRBJ2-1, with TRBD2 identical over 11 bases. Losses at the gene ends were 4 bases for V and 3 bases for J; bases not matched to a gene: 5. CDR3 size: 15 residues. Germline V CDR1 and CDR2: SQVTM, ANQGSEA. CDR3 region: CSVAGTSGIYNEQFF. For the CDR3, the DNA is TGCAGCGTTGCGGGGACTAGCGGAATCTACAATGAGCAGTTCTTC.

The V gene is TRBV21-1, the J gene TRBJ2-7; the table assigns TRBD2, which was not confirmed against the DNA. TRBV21-1 constitutes a pseudogene. The CDR3 is 17 residues long. CDR3 loop: CASSPVPDFYSSYEQYV. As DNA, the CDR3 is TGTGCCAGCAGCCCCGTTCCGGACTTCTACAGCTCCTACGAGCAGTACGTC.

This clone was picked up a small number of times. The genes are TRBV5-1 and TRBJ2-5, with TRBD1 matching 9 bases. The CDR3 covers 20 residues. CDR1 SGHRS and CDR2 YFSETQ come from the germline V gene. Unmatched junction bases numbered 21, after V lost 3 bases and J lost 3 bases. The DNA of the CDR3 is TGCGCCAGCAGCTCCCTTGGACAGGGGCCCAACCTTCGGGAGGAAGAGACCCAGTACTTC. Its protein product is CASSSLGQGPNLREEETQYF.

CDR3 DNA sequence: TGTGCCAGCAGCTACGGGATTTTAACCGGGGAGCTGTTTTTT. Its translation is CASSYGILTGELFF. The V and J genes are TRBV28 and TRBJ2-2, with D perhaps matching TRBD2 (5 bases). The V gene lost 6 bases and the J gene lost 5 bases, with 13 bases spanning the gap. The CDR3 covers 14 residues. In germline, CDR1 is MDHEN, CDR2 SYDVKM.

The rearrangement uses TRBV15 and TRBJ1-2, with TRBD1 identical over 7 bases. CDR1 is LNHNV, CDR2 YYDKDF, per germline (reference sequence). The CDR3 covers 18 residues. The junction had 17 bases not matched to a gene; V was cut back by 2 bases and J by 5 bases. The CDR3 region has the DNA TGTGCCACCAGCAGACCCCGCCCGGGAACAGGGGAAGTATATGGCTACACCTTC. Amino acids: CATSRPRPGTGEVYGYTF.

The chain couples TRBV19 to TRBJ2-4, with 7 bases aligning to TRBD1. Trimming removed 5 bases from V and 3 bases from J; junction bases left unmatched: 7. The CDR3 sequence is 15 residues long. Germline loops: CDR1 LNHDA, CDR2 SQIVND (reference sequence). The DNA for the CDR3 is TGTGCCAGTAGTCAGGACAGGCTGGTCAAAAACATTCAGTACTTC. Its translation: CASSQDRLVKNIQYF.

This clone has only one observation. The chain is built from TRBV11-3 and TRBJ2-1; 11 bases map to TRBD2. The length of the CDR3 is 15 residues. Germline CDR1 reads SGHNT; CDR2 reads YENEEA. Losses at the gene ends were 4 bases for V and 6 bases for J; bases not matched to a gene: 5. CDR3 residues: CASSYRLAGSNEQFF. CDR3 coding DNA: TGTGCCAGCAGCTACCGACTAGCGGGGTCCAATGAGCAGTTCTTC. The full variable domain, with the rest looked up from reference TRBV11-3 and TRBJ2-1, is EAGVVQSPRYKIIEKKQPVAFWCNPISGHNTLYWYLQNLGQGPELLIRYENEEAVDDSQLPKDRFSAERLKGVDSTLKIQPAELGDSAVYLCASSYRLAGSNEQFFGPGTRLTVL.

J is TRBJ2-2 and V is TRBV19; D call uncertain. This CDR3 spans 16 amino acids. V lost 6 bases, J lost 0 bases, and 14 bases lay in between. CDR1 is LNHDA, CDR2 SQIVND, per germline (reference sequence). Written as DNA, the CDR3 is TGTGCCAGTAGCCACCTGCGCGGTGCGAACACCGGGGAGCTGTTTTTT. Translating it yields CASSHLRGANTGELFF.

The rearrangement links TRBV5-4 to TRBJ1-6, with 8 bases identical to TRBD1. Germline lookup yields CDR1 SGHNT and CDR2 YYREEE (reference sequence). The V gene end was trimmed by 4 bases and the J gene end by 6 bases; junction bases not matched to a gene: 9. There are 16 residues in the CDR3. In DNA form, the CDR3 reads TGTGCCAGCAGCCATGACAGGGGAGGTTCTAATTCACCCCTCCACTTT. This encodes CASSHDRGGSNSPLHF.

V is TRBV5-1 and J is TRBJ2-1, with a possible D match to TRBD2 (6 bases). The CDR3 runs 17 residues. CDR1 is SGHRS, CDR2 YFSETQ, per germline. Trimming removed 0 bases at V and 0 bases at J, with 13 bases between. The CDR3 sequence: CASSLGGGASSYNEQFF. Written as DNA, the CDR3 is TGCGCCAGCAGCTTGGGGGGCGGGGCCAGCTCCTACAATGAGCAGTTCTTC. Full variable domain (outside the CDR3, taken from reference TRBV5-1 and TRBJ2-1): KAGVTQTPRYLIKTRGQQVTLSCSPISGHRSVSWYQQTPGQGLQFLFEYFSETQRNKGNFPGRFSGRQFSNSRSEMNVSTLELGDSALYLCASSLGGGASSYNEQFFGPGTRLTVL.

The chain uses TRBV6-5 and TRBJ1-3; 7 bases align to TRBD1. The V gene end was trimmed by 8 bases and the J gene end by 0 bases; junction bases not matched to a gene: 7. Germline loops: CDR1 MNHEY, CDR2 SVGAGI. The CDR3 totals 15 residues. CDR3 in DNA: TGTGCCAGCCGACAGACAGGGAGCTCTGGAAACACCATATATTTT. Encoded protein: CASRQTGSSGNTIYF.